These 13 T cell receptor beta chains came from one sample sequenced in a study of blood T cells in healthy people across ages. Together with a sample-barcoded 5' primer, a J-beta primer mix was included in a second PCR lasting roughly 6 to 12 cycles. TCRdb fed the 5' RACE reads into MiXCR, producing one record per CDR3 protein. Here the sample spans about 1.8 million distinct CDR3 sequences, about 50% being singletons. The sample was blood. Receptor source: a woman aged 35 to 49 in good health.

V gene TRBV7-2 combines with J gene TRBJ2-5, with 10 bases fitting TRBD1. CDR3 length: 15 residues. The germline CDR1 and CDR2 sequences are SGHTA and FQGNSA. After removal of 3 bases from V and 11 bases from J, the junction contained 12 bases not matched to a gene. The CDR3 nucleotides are TGTGCCAGCAGCTTGACAGGGGGCCCCTACAATGAGCAGTACTTC. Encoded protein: CASSLTGGPYNEQYF.

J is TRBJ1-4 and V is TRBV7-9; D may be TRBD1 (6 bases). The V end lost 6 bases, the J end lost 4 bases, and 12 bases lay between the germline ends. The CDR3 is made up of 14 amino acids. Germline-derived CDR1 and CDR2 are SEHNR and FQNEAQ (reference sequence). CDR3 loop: CASSFARGNEKLFF. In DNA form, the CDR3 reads TGTGCCAGCAGTTTCGCCAGGGGTAATGAAAAACTGTTTTTT.

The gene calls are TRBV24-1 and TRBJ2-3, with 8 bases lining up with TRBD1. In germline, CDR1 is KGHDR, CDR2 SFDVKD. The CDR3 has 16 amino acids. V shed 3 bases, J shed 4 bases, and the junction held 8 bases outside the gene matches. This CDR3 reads CATSDRDRGGPDTQYF. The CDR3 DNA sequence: TGTGCCACCAGTGATCGAGACAGGGGAGGTCCAGATACGCAGTATTTT.

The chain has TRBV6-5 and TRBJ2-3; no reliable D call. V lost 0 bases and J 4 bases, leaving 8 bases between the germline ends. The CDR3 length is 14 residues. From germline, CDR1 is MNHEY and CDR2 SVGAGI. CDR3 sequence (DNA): TGTGCCAGCAGTTACTCCCTCCCACCAGATACGCAGTATTTT. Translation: CASSYSLPPDTQYF.

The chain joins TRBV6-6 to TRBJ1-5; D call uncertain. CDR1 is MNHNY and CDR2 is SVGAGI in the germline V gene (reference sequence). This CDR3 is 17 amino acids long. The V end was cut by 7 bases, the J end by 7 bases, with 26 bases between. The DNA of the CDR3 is TGTGCCAGCACTCTACGGGCTGGGCAATCGGGTGGCCAGCCCCAGCATTTT. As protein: CASTLRAGQSGGQPQHF.

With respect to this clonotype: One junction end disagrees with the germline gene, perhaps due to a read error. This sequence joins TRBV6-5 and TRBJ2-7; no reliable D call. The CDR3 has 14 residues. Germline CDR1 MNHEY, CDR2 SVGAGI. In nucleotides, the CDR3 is TGTACCAGCAGTTACTTAGGTTCCTACAATGAGCAGTACTTC. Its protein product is CTSSYLGSYNEQYF.

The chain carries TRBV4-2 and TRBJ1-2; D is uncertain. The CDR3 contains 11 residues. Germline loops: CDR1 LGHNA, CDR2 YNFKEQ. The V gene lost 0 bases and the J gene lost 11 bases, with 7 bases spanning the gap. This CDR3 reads CASSQEDDYTF. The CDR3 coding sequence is TGTGCCAGCAGCCAAGAAGACGATTACACCTTC.

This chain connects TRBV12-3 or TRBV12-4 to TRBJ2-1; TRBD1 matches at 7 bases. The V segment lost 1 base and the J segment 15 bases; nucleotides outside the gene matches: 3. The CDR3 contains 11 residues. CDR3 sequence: CASSLERGRFF. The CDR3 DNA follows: TGTGCCAGCAGTTTAGAAAGGGGGCGGTTCTTC.

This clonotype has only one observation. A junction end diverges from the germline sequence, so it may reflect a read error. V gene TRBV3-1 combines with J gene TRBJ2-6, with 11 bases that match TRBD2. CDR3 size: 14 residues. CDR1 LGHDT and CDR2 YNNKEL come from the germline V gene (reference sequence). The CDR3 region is CASSQTSGANVPTF. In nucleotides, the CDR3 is TGTGCCAGCAGCCAGACTAGCGGGGCCAACGTCCCGACTTTC. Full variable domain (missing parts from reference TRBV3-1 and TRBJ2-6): DTAVSQTPKYLVTQMGNDKSIKCEQNLGHDTMYWYKQDSKKFLKIMFSYNNKELIINETVPNRFSPKSPDKAHLNLHINSLELGDSAVYFCASSQTSGANVPTFGAGSRLTVL.

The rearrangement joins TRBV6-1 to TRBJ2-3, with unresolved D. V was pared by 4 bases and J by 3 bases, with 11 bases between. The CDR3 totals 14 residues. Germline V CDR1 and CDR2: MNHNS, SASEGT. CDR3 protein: CASSVRDGTDTQYF. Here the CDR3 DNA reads TGTGCCAGCAGTGTACGAGACGGGACAGATACGCAGTATTTT.

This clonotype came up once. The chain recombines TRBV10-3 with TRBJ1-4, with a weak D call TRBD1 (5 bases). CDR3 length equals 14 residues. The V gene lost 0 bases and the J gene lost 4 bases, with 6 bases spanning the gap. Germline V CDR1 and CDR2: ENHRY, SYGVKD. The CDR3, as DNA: TGTGCCATCAGTGAGTCTGGGGGTAATGAAAAACTGTTTTTT. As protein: CAISESGGNEKLFF.

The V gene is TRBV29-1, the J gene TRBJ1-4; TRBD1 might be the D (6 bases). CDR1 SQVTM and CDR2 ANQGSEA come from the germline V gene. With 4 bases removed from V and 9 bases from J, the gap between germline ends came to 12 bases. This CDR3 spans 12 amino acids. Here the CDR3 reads CSVGAGDKKLFF. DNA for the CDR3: TGCAGCGTTGGGGCAGGGGATAAAAAACTGTTTTTT.

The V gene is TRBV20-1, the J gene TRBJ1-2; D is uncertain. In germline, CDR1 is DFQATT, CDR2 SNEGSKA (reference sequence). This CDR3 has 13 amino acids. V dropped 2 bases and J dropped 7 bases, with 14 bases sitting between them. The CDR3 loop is CSARSRLSSGYTF. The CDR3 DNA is TGCAGTGCTAGATCCAGACTGAGCTCTGGCTACACCTTC.